In its sample, the clone carrying this TCR beta chain was seen once. Its cognate antigen is unknown. The CDR3 totals 14 residues. From germline, CDR1 is MNHEY and CDR2 SVGAGI. With 5 bases removed from V and 5 bases from J, the gap between germline ends came to 12 bases. The data were obtained in a study of cytomegalovirus exposure and HLA in healthy donors. Broader study findings: Some V segments (TRBV6-2 and TRBV6-3 among them) were excluded as indistinguishable.

Amplification used 60 Vbeta primers and 13 Jbeta primers. This table comes from immunoSEQ multiplex PCR, and its TCRdb copy is limited to in-frame clones, with some not included. The data contain 150,000 or so clones, over 75% of them singletons. The TCR sequence derives from a woman between 40 and 50 years old in good health and CMV-seropositive. This chain uses TRBV6-5 with TRBJ1-4; D may be TRBD1 (6 bases). The sequencing sample was made of PBMCs. CDR3 region: CASSGGQLNEKLFF. The CDR3 nucleotides read TGTGCCAGCAGTGGAGGACAGTTAAATGAAAAACTGTTTTTT.